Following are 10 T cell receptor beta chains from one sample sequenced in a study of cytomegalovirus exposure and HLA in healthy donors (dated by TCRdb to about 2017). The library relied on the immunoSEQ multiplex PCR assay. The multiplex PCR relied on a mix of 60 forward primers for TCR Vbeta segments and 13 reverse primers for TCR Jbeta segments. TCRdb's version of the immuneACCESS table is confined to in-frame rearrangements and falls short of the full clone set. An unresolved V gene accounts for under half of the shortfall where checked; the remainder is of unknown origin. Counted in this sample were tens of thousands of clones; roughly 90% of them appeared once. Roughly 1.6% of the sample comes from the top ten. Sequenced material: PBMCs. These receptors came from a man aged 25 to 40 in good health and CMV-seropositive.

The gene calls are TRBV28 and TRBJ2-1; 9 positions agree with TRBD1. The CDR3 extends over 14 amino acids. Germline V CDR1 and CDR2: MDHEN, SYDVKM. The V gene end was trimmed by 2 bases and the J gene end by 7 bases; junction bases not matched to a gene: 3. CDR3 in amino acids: CASSLRQGDNEQFF. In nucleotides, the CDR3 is TGTGCCAGCAGTTTAAGACAGGGGGATAATGAGCAGTTCTTC.

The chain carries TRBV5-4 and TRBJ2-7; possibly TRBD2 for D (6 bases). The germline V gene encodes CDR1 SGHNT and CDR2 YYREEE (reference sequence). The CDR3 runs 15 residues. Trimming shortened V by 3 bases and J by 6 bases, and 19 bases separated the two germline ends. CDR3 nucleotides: TGTGCCAGCAGCTCCCAGTGGGGAGGCGTCTCCGAGCAGTACTTC. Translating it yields CASSSQWGGVSEQYF.

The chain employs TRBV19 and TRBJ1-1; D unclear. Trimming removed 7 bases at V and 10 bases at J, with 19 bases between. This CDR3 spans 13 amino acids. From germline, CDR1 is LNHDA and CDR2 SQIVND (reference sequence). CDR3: CASKQSIARGAFF. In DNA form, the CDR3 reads TGTGCCAGTAAACAGTCAATCGCGCGGGGAGCTTTCTTT. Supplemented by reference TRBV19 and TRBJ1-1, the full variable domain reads DGGITQSPKYLFRKEGQNVTLSCEQNLNHDAMYWYRQDPGQGLRLIYYSQIVNDFQKGDIAEGYSVSREKKESFPLTVTSAQKNPTAFYLCASKQSIARGAFFGQGTRLTVV.

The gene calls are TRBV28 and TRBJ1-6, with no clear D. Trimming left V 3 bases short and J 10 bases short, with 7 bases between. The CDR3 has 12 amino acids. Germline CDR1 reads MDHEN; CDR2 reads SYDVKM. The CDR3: CASSLSNSPLHF. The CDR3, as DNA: TGTGCCAGCAGTTTGAGTAACTCACCCCTCCACTTT. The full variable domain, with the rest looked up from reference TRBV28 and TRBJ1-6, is DVKVTQSSRYLVKRTGEKVFLECVQDMDHENMFWYRQDPGLGLRLIYFSYDVKMKEKGDIPEGYSVSREKKERFSLILESASTNQTSMYLCASSLSNSPLHFGNGTRLTVT.

CDR3 sequence: CASSPRDRGVYEQYF. CDR3 in DNA: TGTGCCAGCAGTCCCCGGGACAGGGGGGTCTACGAGCAGTACTTC. The chain links TRBV7-2 to TRBJ2-7; 11 positions agree with TRBD1. The CDR3 contains 15 residues. The trim removed 6 bases at V and 3 bases at J, leaving 7 bases unmatched. The V gene's germline CDR1 is SGHTA and CDR2 FQGNSA.

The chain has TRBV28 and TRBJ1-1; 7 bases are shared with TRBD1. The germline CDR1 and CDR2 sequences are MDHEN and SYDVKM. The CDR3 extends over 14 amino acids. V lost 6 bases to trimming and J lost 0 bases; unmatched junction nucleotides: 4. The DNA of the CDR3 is TGTGCCAGCAGGTTGACAGGGATGAACACTGAAGCTTTCTTT. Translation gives CASRLTGMNTEAFF.

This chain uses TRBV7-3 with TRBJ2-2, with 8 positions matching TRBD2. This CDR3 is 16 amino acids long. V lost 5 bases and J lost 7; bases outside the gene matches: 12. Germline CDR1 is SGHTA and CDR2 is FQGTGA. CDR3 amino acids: CASSLQQREFGGELFF. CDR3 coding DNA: TGTGCCAGCAGCCTCCAACAGCGGGAGTTCGGCGGGGAGCTGTTTTTT.

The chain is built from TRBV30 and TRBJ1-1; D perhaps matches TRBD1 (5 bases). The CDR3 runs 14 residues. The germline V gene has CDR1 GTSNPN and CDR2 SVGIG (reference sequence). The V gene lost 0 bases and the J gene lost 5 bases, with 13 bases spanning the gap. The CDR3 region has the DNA TGTGCCTGGAGTGTACTGGCAGGGAAGACTGAAGCTTTCTTT. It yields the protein CAWSVLAGKTEAFF. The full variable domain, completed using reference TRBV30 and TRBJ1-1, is SQTIHQWPATLVQPVGSPLSLECTVEGTSNPNLYWYRQAAGRGLQLLFYSVGIGQISSEVPQNLSASRPQDRQFILSSKKLLLSDSGFYLCAWSVLAGKTEAFFGQGTRLTVV.

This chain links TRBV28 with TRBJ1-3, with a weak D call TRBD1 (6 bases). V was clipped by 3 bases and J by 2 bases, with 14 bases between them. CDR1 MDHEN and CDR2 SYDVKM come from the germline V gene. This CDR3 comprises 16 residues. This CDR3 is CASSFLDSSPGNTIYF. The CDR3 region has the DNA TGTGCCAGCAGTTTCTTGGACAGTTCCCCTGGAAACACCATATATTTT. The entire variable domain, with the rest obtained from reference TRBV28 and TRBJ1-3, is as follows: DVKVTQSSRYLVKRTGEKVFLECVQDMDHENMFWYRQDPGLGLRLIYFSYDVKMKEKGDIPEGYSVSREKKERFSLILESASTNQTSMYLCASSFLDSSPGNTIYFGEGSWLTVV.

The CDR3 DNA sequence: TGTGCCACCAGCACCACAGGGTTAACTAATGAAAAACTGTTTTTT. Protein sequence: CATSTTGLTNEKLFF. The chain couples TRBV15 to TRBJ1-4, with D possibly being TRBD1 (6 bases). Germline V gives CDR1 LNHNV, CDR2 YYDKDF (reference sequence). The CDR3 has 15 amino acids. V was trimmed by 4 bases and J by 1 base, leaving 10 bases between them.